These T cell receptor beta chains were read from a single sample in a study of T cell responses to AZD1222 COVID-19 vaccine. Clones were sequenced by immunoSEQ multiplex PCR, and TCRdb holds only the in-frame ones, with some missing. In the table there are approximately 73,000 clones, about four fifths of which are singletons. Sequences were derived from peripheral blood, sampled on day 0 of AZD1222 vaccination. All receptors come from an adult in good health. Each CDR3 is given with its conserved first and last residue. The D gene is left open where the match is weak. A clone size is listed for some rows: how often the clone was seen (once, few, many), or a class if it is expanded.

d_call	v_call	clone_size	j_call	cdr3_nt	cdr3_aa
.	TRBV28	.	TRBJ1-6	TGTGCCAGCAGTCTAGGGGCGGCGTTCGGGAATTCACCCCTCCACTTT	CASSLGAAFGNSPLHF
.	TRBV18	.	TRBJ1-1	TGTGCCAGCTCACCACTTGAGGAGTTGGGTGTAGCTTTCTTT	CASSPLEELGVAFF
.	TRBV12-3/TRBV12-4	.	TRBJ2-5	TGTGCCAGCAGTATACGGGCACAAGAGACCCAGTACTTC	CASSIRAQETQYF
.	TRBV28	.	TRBJ2-7	TGTGCCAGCAGTTTTGGCAGAGCCTACGAGCAGTACTTC	CASSFGRAYEQYF
TRBD2	TRBV19	.	TRBJ2-5	TGTGCCAGTAAGGGGGCTAGCGGGGGGCAAGAGACCCAGTACTTC	CASKGASGGQETQYF
TRBD1	TRBV10-3	.	TRBJ1-6	TGTGCCATCAGCGCCGGGACAGTAAGTTCACCCCTCCACTTT	CAISAGTVSSPLHF
.	TRBV29-1	.	TRBJ2-1	TGCAGCGTTGATCTGCAGACCAATGAGCAGTTCTTC	CSVDLQTNEQFF
.	TRBV10-1	.	TRBJ2-1	TGCGCCAGCAGTGAGTCTAGCAGGTCCTACAATGAGCAGTTCTTC	CASSESSRSYNEQFF
.	TRBV6-2/TRBV6-3	.	TRBJ2-3	TGTGCCAGCAGTTACTCGCGGGGTAGCGGCACAGATACGCAGTATTTT	CASSYSRGSGTDTQYF
TRBD2	TRBV11-2	few	TRBJ2-7	TGTGCCAGCAGCAGCACGGGACTAGCGGCTGAGCAGTACTTC	CASSSTGLAAEQYF
.	TRBV10-3	.	TRBJ1-1	TGTGCCATCAGTGCAGGACGGGTAGAAGCTTTCTTT	CAISAGRVEAFF
.	TRBV27	.	TRBJ2-7	TGTGCCAGCAGTCTAATCAGGGTCGGCCACGAGCAGTACTTC	CASSLIRVGHEQYF
.	TRBV6-5	.	TRBJ2-7	TGTGCCAGCAGCTATGGACAGCTAAGCTACGAGCAGTACTTC	CASSYGQLSYEQYF
.	TRBV28	.	TRBJ1-5	TGTGCCAGCAGTTCTGGTGGAGGGGGTTTTCAGCCCCAGCATTTT	CASSSGGGGFQPQHF
TRBD1	TRBV5-1	.	TRBJ1-5	TGCGCCAGCAGCTTGGAAGGGGGCGCGGGTCAGCCCCAGCATTTT	CASSLEGGAGQPQHF
TRBD1	TRBV28	medium-sized	TRBJ2-1	TGTGCCAGCAGTCGAGCGATCGGGACAGGGGGCCCCGATTTGGACTACAATGAGCAGTTCTTC	CASSRAIGTGGPDLDYNEQFF
TRBD1	TRBV6-5	few	TRBJ1-6	TGTGCCAGCAGTTACGGAACAGGGGGTAATTCACCCCTCCACTTT	CASSYGTGGNSPLHF
.	TRBV7-2	.	TRBJ1-2	TGTGCCAGCAGCTACCGGACGGGGAACGATGGCTACACCTTC	CASSYRTGNDGYTF
.	TRBV28	.	TRBJ1-2	TGTGCCAGCAGTCCGGGCAGTACAGGGACGCAAGGCTACACCTTC	CASSPGSTGTQGYTF
.	TRBV28	.	TRBJ2-2	TGTGCCAGCAGTTCCCAGGGACCCGGGGAGCTGTTTTTT	CASSSQGPGELFF
TRBD1	TRBV7-2	.	TRBJ2-1	TGTGCCAGCAGCATATGGACAGGGAACGGTGAGCAGTTCTTC	CASSIWTGNGEQFF
.	TRBV9	.	TRBJ1-4	TGTGCCAGCAGCACCCGGGCCCTTGGAAAACTGTTTTTT	CASSTRALGKLFF
TRBD1	TRBV5-1	.	TRBJ2-2	TGCGCCAGCAGCTCCTTGACAGGGACGACCGGGGAGCTGTTTTTT	CASSSLTGTTGELFF
.	TRBV7-8	.	TRBJ2-3	TGTGCCAGCAGCTTAGACCGGTATCCAGATACGCAGTATTTT	CASSLDRYPDTQYF
.	TRBV29-1	.	TRBJ2-2	TGCAGCGTCGCCGGGGCAGCCACGAACACCGGGGAGCTGTTTTTT	CSVAGAATNTGELFF
.	TRBV28	.	TRBJ1-5	TGTGCCAGCAGTCGTCCGGGACCATTGCATTTT	CASSRPGPLHF
.	TRBV30	.	TRBJ2-7	TGTGCCTGGAGTCTTGAGGTATTTCAAGGCGAGCAGTACTTC	CAWSLEVFQGEQYF
TRBD1	TRBV6-5	.	TRBJ1-2	TGTGCCACCTGGACAGGGGCTAACTATGGCTACACCTTC	CATWTGANYGYTF
.	TRBV5-1	.	TRBJ1-4	TGCGCCAGCAGCTTGGGGTCAGGACGAGAAAAACTGTTTTTT	CASSLGSGREKLFF
TRBD1	TRBV6-5	few	TRBJ1-1	TGTGCCAGCAGTTACACTGGGACAGGGAGAGCTTTCTTT	CASSYTGTGRAFF
TRBD1	TRBV10-3	.	TRBJ1-1	TGTGCCATCATGGGCTCCGGGACAGTGAACACTGAAGCTTTCTTT	CAIMGSGTVNTEAFF
.	TRBV25-1	.	TRBJ2-7	TGTGCCAGCAGTGACCGGGACATGAAGGCCTACGAGCAGTACTTC	CASSDRDMKAYEQYF
.	TRBV19	.	TRBJ2-3	TGTGCCAGTACTCGGGGCGCGAACGAGGATACGCAGTATTTT	CASTRGANEDTQYF
.	TRBV5-1	.	TRBJ2-3	TGCGCCAGCAGCGGAGGATCTACAGATACGCAGTATTTT	CASSGGSTDTQYF
TRBD2	TRBV4-2	.	TRBJ2-1	TGTGCCAGCAGCCCGTCGGCAGCGGGGGGATACAATGAGCAGTTCTTC	CASSPSAAGGYNEQFF
.	TRBV12-2	.	TRBJ2-5	TGTGCAAGTCGCTTAGACTGTCTAGCGGGGGCTCAAGAGACCCAGTACTTC	CASRLDCLAGAQETQYF
TRBD1	TRBV7-8	once	TRBJ1-1	TGTGCCAGCAGCACGGGACAGTATGATACTGAAGCTTTCTTT	CASSTGQYDTEAFF
TRBD1	TRBV30	.	TRBJ2-7	TGTGCCTGGGGGACAGACTCCTACGAGCAGTACTTC	CAWGTDSYEQYF
TRBD1	TRBV11-2	.	TRBJ1-2	TGTGCCAGCAGCAAAAACAGGGGTGAGGATGGCTACACCTTC	CASSKNRGEDGYTF
TRBD1	TRBV28	.	TRBJ1-5	TGTGCCAGCAAGGAGGGGGCAAAGGATCAGCCCCAGCATTTT	CASKEGAKDQPQHF